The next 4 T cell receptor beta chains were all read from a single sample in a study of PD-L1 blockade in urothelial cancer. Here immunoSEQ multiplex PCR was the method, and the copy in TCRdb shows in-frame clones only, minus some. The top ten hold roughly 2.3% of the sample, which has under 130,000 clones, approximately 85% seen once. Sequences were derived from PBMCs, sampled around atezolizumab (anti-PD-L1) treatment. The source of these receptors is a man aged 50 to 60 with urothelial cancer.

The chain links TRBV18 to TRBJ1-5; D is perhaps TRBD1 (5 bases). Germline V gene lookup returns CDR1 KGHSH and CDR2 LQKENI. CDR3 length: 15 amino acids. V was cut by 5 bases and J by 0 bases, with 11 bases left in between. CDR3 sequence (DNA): TGTGCCAGCTCAGACAGTCAGTATAGCAATCAGCCCCAGCATTTT. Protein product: CASSDSQYSNQPQHF.

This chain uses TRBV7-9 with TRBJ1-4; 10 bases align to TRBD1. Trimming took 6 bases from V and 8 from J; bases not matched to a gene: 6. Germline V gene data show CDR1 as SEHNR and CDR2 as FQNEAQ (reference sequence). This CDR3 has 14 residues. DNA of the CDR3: TGTGCCAGCAGACCGGGACAGGGGCCCGAAAAACTGTTTTTT. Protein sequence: CASRPGQGPEKLFF.

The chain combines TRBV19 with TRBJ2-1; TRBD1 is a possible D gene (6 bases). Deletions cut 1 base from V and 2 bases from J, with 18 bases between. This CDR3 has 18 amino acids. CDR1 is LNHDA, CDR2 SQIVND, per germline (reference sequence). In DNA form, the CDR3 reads TGTGCCAGTAGTATAGCCAGAATCGGCAGGGGTCCCTACAATGAGCAGTTCTTC. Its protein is CASSIARIGRGPYNEQFF.

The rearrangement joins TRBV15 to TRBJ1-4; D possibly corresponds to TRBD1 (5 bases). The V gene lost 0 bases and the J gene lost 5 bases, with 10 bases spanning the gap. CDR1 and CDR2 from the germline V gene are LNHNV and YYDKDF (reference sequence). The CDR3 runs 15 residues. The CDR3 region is CATSRDPRANEKLFF. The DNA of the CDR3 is TGTGCCACCAGCAGAGATCCCAGGGCGAATGAAAAACTGTTTTTT.